These 30 T cell receptor beta chains were all obtained from the same sample, sequenced in a study of OX40 agonist ivuxolimab in advanced cancers. Measured with immunoSEQ multiplex PCR; TCRdb has only the in-frame clones, and not every one. The sample consists of about 69,000 clones, just over 90% of them appearing once. The input for sequencing was CD4+ or CD8+ T cells sorted from blood, taken in a trial of the OX40 agonist ivuxolimab. These receptor sequences come from an adult with an advanced solid tumor such as melanoma, head and neck, liver or kidney cancer.

This chain uses TRBV14 with TRBJ2-7, with D possibly matching TRBD1 (5 bases). This CDR3 has 13 residues. Trimming removed 3 bases at V and 3 bases at J, with 9 bases between. The germline CDR1 and CDR2 sequences are SGHDN and FVKESK. The CDR3 here is CASSQEQVYEQYF. CDR3 sequence (DNA): TGTGCCAGCAGCCAGGAACAGGTCTACGAGCAGTACTTC. The entire variable domain, with the rest obtained from reference TRBV14 and TRBJ2-7, is as follows: EAGVTQFPSHSVIEKGQTVTLRCDPISGHDNLYWYRRVMGKEIKFLLHFVKESKQDESGMPNNRFLAERTGGTYSTLKVQPAELEDSGVYFCASSQEQVYEQYFGPGTRLTVT.

The V gene is TRBV7-9, the J gene TRBJ2-1, with 12 bases identical to TRBD2. This CDR3 has 17 amino acids. Unmatched junction bases numbered 10, after V lost 6 bases and J lost 4 bases. Germline CDR1 is SEHNR and CDR2 is FQNEAQ (reference sequence). Here the CDR3 DNA reads TGTGCCAGCAGTCAAAGACCCCTAGCGGGAGGGTACAATGAGCAGTTCTTC. It is translated as CASSQRPLAGGYNEQFF.

The J gene is TRBJ1-4, the V gene TRBV19, with D perhaps TRBD1 (5 bases). Germline V gene sequence: CDR1 LNHDA, CDR2 SQIVND (reference sequence). V shed 3 bases and J shed 7 bases, with 15 bases lying between them. CDR3 length: 15 residues. The CDR3 here is CASSIGGVSGEKLFF. As DNA, the CDR3 is TGTGCCAGTAGTATTGGGGGGGTTAGCGGTGAAAAACTGTTTTTT.

The chain links TRBV5-1 to TRBJ2-7; the D gene is possibly TRBD1 (6 bases). Trimming pared 4 bases from V and 0 bases from J, leaving 20 bases between. CDR3 length: 17 amino acids. Germline V gene lookup returns CDR1 SGHRS and CDR2 YFSETQ. The CDR3 DNA is TGCGCCAGCAGCCCCCGAACTCGGACAGACAGCTCCTACGAGCAGTACTTC. As protein: CASSPRTRTDSSYEQYF.

This chain joins TRBV6-5 and TRBJ2-5; 13 bases map to TRBD2. This CDR3 is 16 amino acids long. V lost 0 bases to trimming and J lost 6 bases; unmatched junction nucleotides: 4. The germline V gene encodes CDR1 MNHEY and CDR2 SVGAGI. CDR3 sequence: CASSYSGLAGEKTQYF. The DNA of the CDR3 is TGTGCCAGCAGTTACTCAGGACTAGCGGGAGAAAAGACCCAGTACTTC.

The chain carries TRBV28 and TRBJ1-5; D uncertain. CDR1 MDHEN and CDR2 SYDVKM come from the germline V gene. The CDR3 extends over 15 amino acids. Trimming took 2 bases from V and 0 from J, leaving 8 bases between them. The CDR3 is CASSLGGYSNQPQHF. The CDR3 DNA sequence: TGTGCCAGCAGTTTAGGTGGGTATAGCAATCAGCCCCAGCATTTT.

The chain carries TRBV28 and TRBJ1-3; TRBD1 matches at 11 bases. CDR1 is MDHEN and CDR2 is SYDVKM in the germline V gene. The trim removed 5 bases at V and 2 bases at J, leaving 5 bases unmatched. This CDR3 is built from 16 residues. DNA of the CDR3: TGTGCCAGCAGTCCCGGACAGGGGGCCACTGGAAACACCATATATTTT. Translation: CASSPGQGATGNTIYF.

This chain joins TRBV30 and TRBJ2-4, with 10 bases identical to TRBD1. V shed 0 bases and J 3 bases; nucleotides not matched to a gene: 2. The length of the CDR3 is 15 residues. Germline V gene data show CDR1 as GTSNPN and CDR2 as SVGIG (reference sequence). CDR3 protein: CAWSVGTGVKNIQYF. The CDR3 coding sequence is TGTGCCTGGAGTGTAGGGACAGGGGTCAAAAACATTCAGTACTTC.

The CDR3 region has the DNA TGTGCCAGCAGCTACAGGGTGGGGGAGGCCAAAAACATTCAGTACTTC. It specifies CASSYRVGEAKNIQYF. This chain links TRBV27 with TRBJ2-4, with D tentatively TRBD1 (6 bases). This CDR3 spans 16 amino acids. The germline V gene has CDR1 MNHEY and CDR2 SMNVEV (reference sequence). The ends were cut back, 6 bases at V and 1 base at J, with 16 bases in the middle.

The chain recombines TRBV5-6 with TRBJ1-5; perhaps TRBD1 as D (6 bases). CDR1 and CDR2 from the germline V gene are SGHDT and YYEEEE. CDR3 length: 15 amino acids. The V gene lost 3 bases and the J gene lost 4 bases, with 14 bases spanning the gap. CDR3 sequence: CASSSLRRGNQPQHF. DNA of the CDR3: TGTGCCAGCAGCTCTTTAAGAAGGGGGAATCAGCCCCAGCATTTT.

This rearrangement joins TRBV2 to TRBJ2-7, with D unclear. CDR3 length: 14 amino acids. The V gene lost 4 bases and the J gene lost 2 bases, with 12 bases spanning the gap. CDR1 is SNHLY, CDR2 FYNNEI, per germline. This chain's CDR3 is CASSGAKPAYEQYF. The CDR3 DNA reads as TGTGCCAGCAGTGGAGCGAAGCCGGCCTACGAGCAGTACTTC. The whole variable domain, remainder taken from reference TRBV2 and TRBJ2-7, is EPEVTQTPSHQVTQMGQEVILRCVPISNHLYFYWYRQILGQKVEFLVSFYNNEISEKSEIFDDQFSVERPDGSNFTLKIRSTKLEDSAMYFCASSGAKPAYEQYFGPGTRLTVT.

The chain carries TRBV7-9 and TRBJ1-1; D remains ambiguous. V lost 1 base and J lost 6, with 9 bases in between. The V gene's germline CDR1 is SEHNR and CDR2 FQNEAQ (reference sequence). The CDR3 totals 13 residues. DNA of the CDR3: TGTGCCAGCAGCTTAGGGAATGGACCTGAAGCTTTCTTT. This sequence encodes CASSLGNGPEAFF.

The J gene is TRBJ1-1, the V gene TRBV19, with D maybe TRBD1 (6 bases). The CDR3 totals 16 residues. The germline V and J ends were trimmed by 4 bases and 2 bases, with 17 bases remaining between them. Germline V gene sequence: CDR1 LNHDA, CDR2 SQIVND (reference sequence). CDR3 in amino acids: CASSSIRGNSNTEAFF. The CDR3 DNA is TGTGCCAGTAGTAGCATCAGGGGAAACTCCAACACTGAAGCTTTCTTT.

The chain recombines TRBV5-4 with TRBJ1-1; D gene uncertain. CDR3 length equals 13 residues. CDR1 is SGHNT and CDR2 is YYREEE in the germline V gene (reference sequence). Trimming removed 1 base at V and 1 base at J, with 5 bases between. The CDR3 sequence is CASSLLWNTEAFF. CDR3 DNA: TGTGCCAGCAGCTTGTTGTGGAACACTGAAGCTTTCTTT.

The rearrangement uses TRBV11-2 and TRBJ2-7; 9 bases fit TRBD2. Germline V lookup: CDR1 SGHAT, CDR2 FQNNGV. This CDR3 is built from 15 residues. V dropped 3 bases and J dropped 0; count of bases not matched to a gene: 3. The CDR3 region is CASSLTSGGSYEQYF. In DNA form, the CDR3 reads TGTGCCAGCAGCTTGACTAGCGGAGGCTCCTACGAGCAGTACTTC.

The CDR3 protein is CASPHLFETQYF. The CDR3 nucleotides read TGTGCCAGCCCACATCTTTTTGAGACCCAGTACTTC. V usage is TRBV21-1 and J usage is TRBJ2-5; TRBD1 is the table's D call and was not checked against the DNA. TRBV21-1 is shown as a pseudogene. This CDR3 region has 12 residues.

This clone showed up just a few times. The chain recombines TRBV2 with TRBJ1-5; perhaps TRBD1 as D (6 bases). From germline, CDR1 is SNHLY and CDR2 FYNNEI. V lost 7 bases and J 4 bases, leaving 8 bases between the germline ends. This CDR3 is built from 12 residues. CDR3 DNA sequence: TGTGCCAGCAAACAGGGTAATCAGCCCCAGCATTTT. This gives the protein CASKQGNQPQHF.

The V and J genes are TRBV10-3 and TRBJ2-7; 14 bases align to TRBD2. The CDR3 is made up of 16 amino acids. V lost 6 bases to trimming and J lost 6 bases; unmatched junction nucleotides: 10. Germline V gives CDR1 ENHRY, CDR2 SYGVKD. The CDR3 DNA is TGTGCCATCAGAAATTACGCGGGGACTAGCGGGAGCGAGCAGTACTTC. This codes for CAIRNYAGTSGSEQYF.

The gene calls are TRBV25-1 and TRBJ2-3, with no clear D. V dropped 1 base and J dropped 1 base, with 3 bases sitting between them. CDR3 length: 13 residues. Germline lookup yields CDR1 MGHDK and CDR2 SYGVNS. CDR3 nucleotides: TGTGCCAGCAGTGAATCTGGCACAGATACGCAGTATTTT. Its protein is CASSESGTDTQYF.

This chain uses TRBV6-5 with TRBJ1-2; D not certain. CDR1 and CDR2 from the germline V gene are MNHEY and SVGAGI. The CDR3 length is 13 residues. Deletions cut 6 bases from V and 8 bases from J, with 16 bases between. The CDR3, as DNA: TGTGCCAGCAGCTCGCGGCGGATCAGCGGCTACACCTTC. This gives the protein CASSSRRISGYTF.

In DNA, the CDR3 is TGTGCCAGCAGTTATGGTGGGGGAGGCGGCAAAAACATTCAGTACTTC. Amino acids: CASSYGGGGGKNIQYF. The J gene is TRBJ2-4, the V gene TRBV6-5; D may be TRBD2 (6 bases). The germline gives CDR1 MNHEY, CDR2 SVGAGI. There are 16 residues in the CDR3. The V end was cut by 3 bases, the J end by 3 bases, with 15 bases between.

V is TRBV6-1 and J is TRBJ1-1; unclear D gene. The ends were cut back, 4 bases at V and 6 bases at J, with 24 bases in the middle. The CDR3 runs to 17 residues. Germline V gives CDR1 MNHNS, CDR2 SASEGT. The CDR3 DNA reads TGTGCCAGCAGTGTATATCTGCTCGGGTTGGGGAATGCTGAAGCTTTCTTT. It codes for CASSVYLLGLGNAEAFF.

The gene calls are TRBV12-5 and TRBJ2-7; TRBD2 agrees at 13 bases. The germline V gene encodes CDR1 LGHNT and CDR2 FRNRAP. With V trimmed by 3 bases and J by 5 bases, 4 bases remained unmatched. The CDR3 is made up of 15 amino acids. DNA for the CDR3: TGTGCTAGTGGTTTCGGAGGACTAGCGGGAGACGAGCAGTACTTC. Translation: CASGFGGLAGDEQYF.

This rearrangement joins TRBV10-3 to TRBJ2-7; D gene uncertain. From germline, CDR1 is ENHRY and CDR2 SYGVKD. The CDR3 runs to 13 residues. The germline V and J ends were trimmed by 2 bases and 2 bases, with 7 bases remaining between them. The CDR3 sequence: CAISEGRTYEQYF. The CDR3 nucleotides are TGTGCCATCAGTGAGGGTCGGACCTACGAGCAGTACTTC.

CDR3 bases: TGTGCCAGCAGCTTGGCAGACAGGGCCTATGGCTACACCTTC. It codes for CASSLADRAYGYTF. The genes are TRBV5-8 and TRBJ1-2; 7 bases are a match to TRBD1. CDR3 length equals 14 residues. J was trimmed by 4 bases and V by 0 bases; bases with no gene match: 3. Germline CDR1 and CDR2: SGHTS and YDEGEE.

This rearrangement joins TRBV6-6 to TRBJ2-7; TRBD1 or TRBD2 may be the D gene (5 bases each). The CDR3 is 15 amino acids. Per germline, CDR1 MNHNY and CDR2 SVGAGI (reference sequence). The V gene lost 4 bases and the J gene lost 1 base, with 14 bases spanning the gap. CDR3 residues: CASSSPTGPSYEQYF. The CDR3 DNA is TGTGCCAGCAGTTCGCCTACGGGGCCATCCTACGAGCAGTACTTC.

This clone was observed a few times. V gene TRBV7-9 combines with J gene TRBJ2-4; D may be TRBD1 (6 bases). The CDR3 has 15 amino acids. Germline assignment: CDR1 SEHNR and CDR2 FQNEAQ (reference sequence). The germline V and J ends were trimmed by 1 base and 9 bases, with 16 bases remaining between them. CDR3 in amino acids: CASSLDNGGAAIQYF. Written as DNA, the CDR3 is TGTGCCAGCAGCTTAGATAATGGGGGCGCAGCCATTCAGTACTTC.

The V and J genes are TRBV6-5 and TRBJ2-1, with D possibly matching TRBD2 (6 bases). Germline CDR1 is MNHEY and CDR2 is SVGAGI. The CDR3 has 12 residues. With 6 bases removed from V and 8 bases from J, the gap between germline ends came to 11 bases. CDR3 nucleotides: TGTGCCAGCAGGGGGGGACGGTATGAGCAGTTCTTC. This translates into CASRGGRYEQFF.

The chain links TRBV4-1 to TRBJ1-2; D is unresolved. The germline V and J ends were trimmed by 1 base and 4 bases, with 22 bases remaining between them. The length of the CDR3 is 18 residues. Germline CDR1 MGHRA, CDR2 YSYEKL. The CDR3 bases are TGCGCCAGCAGCCAAGTCTTGACGGGAGGTCCGGGCGGCTATGGCTACACCTTC. Its protein is CASSQVLTGGPGGYGYTF.

This chain connects TRBV28 to TRBJ1-1; maybe TRBD1 (6 bases). CDR3 length equals 16 residues. CDR1 MDHEN and CDR2 SYDVKM come from the germline V gene. Trimming left V 5 bases short and J 1 base short, with 17 bases between. CDR3: CASSPITGPKNTEAFF. CDR3 bases: TGTGCCAGCAGTCCTATTACAGGGCCCAAGAACACTGAAGCTTTCTTT.